Below, one TCR beta chain is given with its context. These data are taken from a study of OX40 agonist ivuxolimab in advanced cancers. Study summary: Ivuxolimab, an antibody that agonizes OX40 (CD134), was administered to the patients.

Assay: immunoSEQ multiplex PCR; the TCRdb copy retains only in-frame clones and omits some. The sample has roughly 89,000 clones, just under 90% seen once; the top ten hold approximately 7.4%. The CDR3 contains 16 residues. The V end was cut by 4 bases, the J end by 6 bases, with 21 bases between. Germline values: CDR1 ENHRY, CDR2 SYGVKD. V usage is TRBV10-3 and J usage is TRBJ1-2; D gene uncertain. Sequenced material: CD4+ or CD8+ T cells sorted from blood, taken in a trial of the OX40 agonist ivuxolimab. This receptor was taken from an adult with an advanced solid tumor such as melanoma, head and neck, liver or kidney cancer. CDR3: CAISGVGHVTRNGYTF. The CDR3 bases are TGTGCCATCAGTGGGGTAGGGCACGTCACTAGAAATGGCTACACCTTC.